Listed here are 19 T cell receptor beta chains from one sample, sequenced in a study of T cell responses to AZD1222 COVID-19 vaccine. Profiling relied on immunoSEQ multiplex PCR, and the TCRdb table lists in-frame clones only, not all of them. This sample has more than 95,000 clones, with more than 85% found just once. The sequencing here drew on peripheral blood, taken on day 0 of AZD1222 vaccination. These receptors were taken from an adult in good health.

V and J are TRBV4-1 and TRBJ1-4; D is undetermined. The CDR3 runs 15 residues. The germline gives CDR1 MGHRA, CDR2 YSYEKL. V lost 1 base to trimming and J lost 0 bases, with 6 bases between them. The CDR3 sequence: CASSQVGSTNEKLFF. CDR3 DNA: TGCGCCAGCAGCCAAGTGGGCTCAACTAATGAAAAACTGTTTTTT.

The V call is TRBV29-1, the J call TRBJ1-1; maybe TRBD1 (6 bases). Trimming cost V 3 bases and J 1 base, with 18 bases left between them. Germline values: CDR1 SQVTM, CDR2 ANQGSEA. The CDR3 totals 16 residues. The CDR3 reads CSVEGAWGQRNTEAFF. CDR3 sequence (DNA): TGCAGCGTTGAGGGAGCGTGGGGGCAGAGGAACACTGAAGCTTTCTTT.

The rearrangement joins TRBV10-3 to TRBJ2-1, with D perhaps matching TRBD2 (6 bases). The CDR3 is 12 residues long. V was pared by 6 bases and J by 9 bases, with 12 bases between. CDR1 ENHRY and CDR2 SYGVKD come from the germline V gene. In nucleotides, the CDR3 is TGTGCCATCAGCCAAAGCGGGTTTGAGCAGTTCTTC. Encoded protein: CAISQSGFEQFF.

The gene calls are TRBV27 and TRBJ2-1, with D perhaps matching TRBD2 (6 bases). The CDR3 runs to 15 residues. Germline V lookup: CDR1 MNHEY, CDR2 SMNVEV (reference sequence). The germline V and J ends were trimmed by 6 bases and 3 bases, with 15 bases remaining between them. The CDR3 loop is CASSRLVDGYNEQFF. CDR3 bases: TGTGCCAGCAGCCGACTAGTAGATGGCTACAATGAGCAGTTCTTC.

V usage is TRBV28 and J usage is TRBJ1-3; D is possibly TRBD1 (5 bases). Germline loops: CDR1 MDHEN, CDR2 SYDVKM. Trimming pared 6 bases from V and 2 bases from J, leaving 14 bases between. This CDR3 is 15 amino acids long. The CDR3 loop is CASSPLGGAGNTIYF. The CDR3 DNA follows: TGTGCCAGCAGCCCTTTGGGGGGGGCTGGAAACACCATATATTTT. The complete variable domain, with remaining parts taken from reference TRBV28 and TRBJ1-3, reads DVKVTQSSRYLVKRTGEKVFLECVQDMDHENMFWYRQDPGLGLRLIYFSYDVKMKEKGDIPEGYSVSREKKERFSLILESASTNQTSMYLCASSPLGGAGNTIYFGEGSWLTVV.

The chain recombines TRBV25-1 with TRBJ1-2; TRBD1 aligns across 8 bases. Germline values: CDR1 MGHDK, CDR2 SYGVNS. Losses at the gene ends were 6 bases for V and 4 bases for J; bases not matched to a gene: 7. This CDR3 is 14 amino acids long. The CDR3 spells CASRPPGQVYGYTF. The CDR3 nucleotides are TGTGCCAGCAGGCCACCGGGACAGGTCTATGGCTACACCTTC.

Notes on this clone: The junction and the germline gene differ at one end; a read error may be behind it. The CDR3: CASSLSYKGIPRF. DNA of the CDR3: TGTGCCAGCAGTTTATCATACAAGGGTATCCCCCGTTTC. The chain employs TRBV27 and TRBJ2-7; D is uncertain. CDR3 size: 13 residues. The germline V gene has CDR1 MNHEY and CDR2 SMNVEV (reference sequence).

This rearrangement joins TRBV28 to TRBJ2-3; TRBD2 matches 7 bases. J was trimmed by 0 bases and V by 5 bases; bases with no gene match: 5. CDR1 is MDHEN, CDR2 SYDVKM, per germline. The CDR3 sequence is 15 residues long. CDR3 bases: TGTGCCAGCAGTCGAGCGGGACCCAGCACAGATACGCAGTATTTT. This translates into CASSRAGPSTDTQYF.

This chain connects TRBV2 to TRBJ2-2; 7 bases line up with TRBD1. CDR1 is SNHLY and CDR2 is FYNNEI in the germline V gene. Trimming removed 7 bases from V and 1 base from J; junction bases left unmatched: 6. The CDR3 is 15 residues long. This chain's CDR3 is CASTPRTGNTGELFF. The CDR3 DNA sequence: TGTGCCAGCACCCCCCGGACAGGGAACACCGGGGAGCTGTTTTTT. Supplemented by reference TRBV2 and TRBJ2-2, the full variable domain reads EPEVTQTPSHQVTQMGQEVILRCVPISNHLYFYWYRQILGQKVEFLVSFYNNEISEKSEIFDDQFSVERPDGSNFTLKIRSTKLEDSAMYFCASTPRTGNTGELFFGEGSRLTVL.

This chain connects TRBV7-6 to TRBJ1-2; 10 bases are a match to TRBD1. V was pared by 5 bases and J by 3 bases, with 9 bases of the junction left unmatched. There are 16 residues in the CDR3. Germline CDR1 reads SGHVS; CDR2 reads FNYEAQ. CDR3: CASSLGQGGSYYGYTF. Here the CDR3 DNA reads TGTGCCAGCAGCCTAGGACAGGGGGGTTCCTACTATGGCTACACCTTC. The full variable domain, in which reference TRBV7-6 and TRBJ1-2 provide the parts outside the CDR3, is GAGVSQSPRYKVTKRGQDVALRCDPISGHVSLYWYRQALGQGPEFLTYFNYEAQQDKSGLPNDRFSAERPEGSISTLTIQRTEQRDSAMYRCASSLGQGGSYYGYTFGSGTRLTVV.

This clone was observed once. V and J are TRBV7-2 and TRBJ2-7; TRBD1 matches 9 bases. The CDR3 totals 15 residues. CDR1 is SGHTA and CDR2 is FQGNSA in the germline V gene. V dropped 5 bases and J dropped 5; count of bases not matched to a gene: 10. As DNA, the CDR3 is TGTGCCAGCAGCACCTGGGACAGGGTAGGGGACGAGCAGTACTTC. Protein: CASSTWDRVGDEQYF.

V is TRBV4-3 and J is TRBJ2-3, with TRBD2 matching 15 bases. Trimming at V came to 1 base and at J to 5 bases, leaving 4 bases not matched to a gene. The germline V gene has CDR1 LGHNA and CDR2 YSLEER. This CDR3 has 17 residues. The CDR3 spells CASSQAMGLAGGDTQYF. CDR3 coding DNA: TGCGCCAGCAGCCAAGCCATGGGACTAGCGGGAGGAGATACGCAGTATTTT.

The gene calls are TRBV6-2 or TRBV6-3 and TRBJ1-6; tentatively, D is TRBD1 (6 bases). The V gene's germline CDR1 is MNHEY and CDR2 SVGEGT. CDR3 size: 16 residues. The V end was cut by 2 bases, the J end by 9 bases, with 17 bases between. The DNA of the CDR3 is TGTGCCAGCAGTTACCGGCGGGGGCGATTCAGTTCACCCCTCCACTTT. It specifies CASSYRRGRFSSPLHF.

The chain joins TRBV11-3 to TRBJ2-1; D perhaps matches TRBD2 (6 bases). The germline gives CDR1 SGHNT, CDR2 YENEEA. V gave up 5 bases and J gave up 5 bases, with 13 bases separating them. The CDR3 runs 14 residues. In DNA, the CDR3 is TGTGCCAGCAGCCCCGGGAGACCAAACAATGAGCAGTTCTTC. Its protein is CASSPGRPNNEQFF.

The chain links TRBV28 to TRBJ1-6, with 8 bases identical to TRBD1. J lost 5 bases, V lost 4 bases, and 4 bases had no gene match. The CDR3 has 15 amino acids. Germline V gives CDR1 MDHEN, CDR2 SYDVKM. The CDR3 loop reads CASSSAGGHNSPLHF. The CDR3 DNA is TGTGCCAGCAGTTCCGCAGGGGGCCATAATTCACCCCTCCACTTT.

The chain uses TRBV10-3 and TRBJ1-1; tentatively, D is TRBD1 (6 bases). The CDR3 runs 13 residues. The ends were cut back, 10 bases at V and 2 bases at J, with 14 bases in the middle. Germline V gene data show CDR1 as ENHRY and CDR2 as SYGVKD. The CDR3: CASLRGPNTEAFF. The CDR3 DNA sequence: TGTGCCAGCCTCAGGGGACCTAACACTGAAGCTTTCTTT.

CDR3 sequence reads: CASRQGADTQYF. For the CDR3, the DNA is TGTGCCAGCAGGCAGGGGGCAGATACGCAGTATTTT. The chain carries TRBV2 and TRBJ2-3, with 7 bases aligning to TRBD1. Germline CDR1 and CDR2: SNHLY and FYNNEI. This CDR3 has 12 amino acids. With 6 bases clipped from V and 4 bases from J, the junction kept 1 base outside the gene matches. The variable domain in full, with the rest retrieved from reference TRBV2 and TRBJ2-3, is EPEVTQTPSHQVTQMGQEVILRCVPISNHLYFYWYRQILGQKVEFLVSFYNNEISEKSEIFDDQFSVERPDGSNFTLKIRSTKLEDSAMYFCASRQGADTQYFGPGTRLTVL.

The genes are TRBV5-1 and TRBJ2-7; 10 nucleotides match TRBD2. Losses at the gene ends were 4 bases for V and 4 bases for J; bases not matched to a gene: 11. Germline values: CDR1 SGHRS, CDR2 YFSETQ. The CDR3 has 16 residues. Here the CDR3 reads CASSPTPSGSLYEQYF. CDR3 in DNA: TGCGCCAGCAGCCCCACCCCTAGCGGGAGTCTGTACGAGCAGTACTTC.

The genes are TRBV3-1 (or the pseudogene TRBV3-2) and TRBJ1-1; weak D call: TRBD1 (6 bases). The CDR3 is made up of 16 amino acids. The V end was cut by 3 bases, the J end by 0 bases, with 14 bases between. Germline V gene sequence: CDR1 LGHDT, CDR2 YNNKEL (reference sequence). The CDR3 protein is CASSQGGALMNTEAFF. In DNA form, the CDR3 reads TGTGCCAGCAGCCAGGGGGGGGCGCTTATGAACACTGAAGCTTTCTTT.